This TCR beta chain is drawn from a study of somatic mutations in cytotoxic T cells in rheumatoid arthritis. Regarding the study as a whole: Slight underrepresentation of TRBV07 in rheumatoid arthritis patients was not adjusted for multiple comparisons. For 8 of 65 patients, a single CD8+ clone accounted for more than 20% of CD8+ cells. Healthy controls showed no age-related rise in CD8+ clonality, whereas rheumatoid arthritis patients did.

Positive magnetic bead selection isolated CD4+ and CD8+ cells, and flow cytometry checked purity. In this sample, this clone turned up a few times. Its antigen is currently unknown. Germline CDR1 SNHLY, CDR2 FYNNEI. V lost 8 bases to trimming and J lost 1 base, with 17 bases between them. This CDR3 contains 15 residues. Assay used: immunoSEQ multiplex PCR; TCRdb lists only in-frame clones, some missing. Of roughly 30,000 clones listed, approximately 78% are singletons. The J gene is TRBJ1-1, the V gene TRBV2; a weak D match, TRBD1 (6 bases). The clonotype comes from an adult with rheumatoid arthritis. Sequenced: CD8+ T cells sorted from blood. This chain's CDR3 is CASGTLGGPNTEAFF. CDR3 nucleotides: TGTGCCAGCGGGACTTTAGGGGGTCCGAACACTGAAGCTTTCTTT. Combining the CDR3 with reference TRBV2 and TRBJ1-1 gives the whole variable domain EPEVTQTPSHQVTQMGQEVILRCVPISNHLYFYWYRQILGQKVEFLVSFYNNEISEKSEIFDDQFSVERPDGSNFTLKIRSTKLEDSAMYFCASGTLGGPNTEAFFGQGTRLTVV.